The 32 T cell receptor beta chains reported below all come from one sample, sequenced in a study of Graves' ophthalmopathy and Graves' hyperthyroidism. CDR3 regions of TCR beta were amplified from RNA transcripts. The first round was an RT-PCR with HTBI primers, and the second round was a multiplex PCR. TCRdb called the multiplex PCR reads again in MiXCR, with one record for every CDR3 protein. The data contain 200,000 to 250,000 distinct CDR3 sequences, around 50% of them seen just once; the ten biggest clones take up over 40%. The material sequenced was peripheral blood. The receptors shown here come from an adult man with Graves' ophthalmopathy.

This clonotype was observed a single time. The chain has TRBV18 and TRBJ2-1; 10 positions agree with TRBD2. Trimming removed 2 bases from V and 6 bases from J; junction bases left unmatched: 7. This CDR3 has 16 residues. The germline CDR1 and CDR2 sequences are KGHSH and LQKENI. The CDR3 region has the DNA TGTGCCAGCTCACCATCGATAGCGGGGGGTCTCAATGAGCAGTTCTTC. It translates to CASSPSIAGGLNEQFF.

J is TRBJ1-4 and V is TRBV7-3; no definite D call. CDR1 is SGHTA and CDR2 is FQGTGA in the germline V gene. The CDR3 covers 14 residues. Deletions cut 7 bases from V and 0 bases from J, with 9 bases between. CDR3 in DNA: TGTGCCAGCAAATTCCACCCAACTAATGAAAAACTGTTTTTT. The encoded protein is CASKFHPTNEKLFF.

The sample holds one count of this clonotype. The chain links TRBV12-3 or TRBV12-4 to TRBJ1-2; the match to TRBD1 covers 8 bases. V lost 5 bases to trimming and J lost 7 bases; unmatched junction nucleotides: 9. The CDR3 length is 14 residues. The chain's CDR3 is CASSPPGGLGGYTF. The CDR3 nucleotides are TGTGCCAGCAGTCCCCCAGGGGGCTTGGGTGGCTACACCTTC.

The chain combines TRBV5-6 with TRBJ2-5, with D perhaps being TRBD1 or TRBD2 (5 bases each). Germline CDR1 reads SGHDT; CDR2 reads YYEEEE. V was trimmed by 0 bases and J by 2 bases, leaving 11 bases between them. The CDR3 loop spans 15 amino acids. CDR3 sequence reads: CASSLEGTGQETQYF. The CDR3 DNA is TGTGCCAGCAGCTTGGAAGGGACGGGGCAAGAGACCCAGTACTTC.

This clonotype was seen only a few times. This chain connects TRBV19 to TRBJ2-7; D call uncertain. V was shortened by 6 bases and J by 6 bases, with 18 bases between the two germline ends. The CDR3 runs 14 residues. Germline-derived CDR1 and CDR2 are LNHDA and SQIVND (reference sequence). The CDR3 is CASSPFWGSSEQYF. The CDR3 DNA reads TGTGCCAGTAGCCCCTTCTGGGGATCGTCCGAGCAGTACTTC.

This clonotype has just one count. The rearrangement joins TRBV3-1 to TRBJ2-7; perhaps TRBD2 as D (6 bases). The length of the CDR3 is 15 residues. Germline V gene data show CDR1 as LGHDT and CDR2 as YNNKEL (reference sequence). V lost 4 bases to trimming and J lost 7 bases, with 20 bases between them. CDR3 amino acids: CASSPRDSLGWEQYF. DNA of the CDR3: TGTGCCAGCAGCCCACGGGACTCCTTGGGTTGGGAGCAGTACTTC.

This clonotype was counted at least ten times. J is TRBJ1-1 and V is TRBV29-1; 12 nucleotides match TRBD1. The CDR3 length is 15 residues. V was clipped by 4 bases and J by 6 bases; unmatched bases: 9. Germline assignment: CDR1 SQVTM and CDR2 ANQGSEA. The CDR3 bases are TGCAGCGTTGTAGGGACAGGGGGCGCGAGGGCTGAAGCTTTCTTT. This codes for CSVVGTGGARAEAFF.

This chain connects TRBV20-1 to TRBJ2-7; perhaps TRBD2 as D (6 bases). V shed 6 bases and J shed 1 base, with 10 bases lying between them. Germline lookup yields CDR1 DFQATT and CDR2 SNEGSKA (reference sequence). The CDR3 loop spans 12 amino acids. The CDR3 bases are TGCAGTGCCGGGACTCGTTCCTACGAGCAGTACTTC. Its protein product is CSAGTRSYEQYF.

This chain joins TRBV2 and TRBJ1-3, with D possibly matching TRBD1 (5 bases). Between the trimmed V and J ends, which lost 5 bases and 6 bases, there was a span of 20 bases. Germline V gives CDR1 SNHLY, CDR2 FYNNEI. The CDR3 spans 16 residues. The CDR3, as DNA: TGTGCCAGCAGTTGGGGGAATACGGGTGGAAAAAACACCATATATTTT. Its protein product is CASSWGNTGGKNTIYF.

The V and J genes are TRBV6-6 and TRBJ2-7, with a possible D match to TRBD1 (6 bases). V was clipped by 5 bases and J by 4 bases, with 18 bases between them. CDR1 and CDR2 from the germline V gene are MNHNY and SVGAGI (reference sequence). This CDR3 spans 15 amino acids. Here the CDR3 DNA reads TGTGCCAGCAGTGAACAGGGTATCGGCGGTTACGAGCAGTACTTC. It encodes CASSEQGIGGYEQYF.

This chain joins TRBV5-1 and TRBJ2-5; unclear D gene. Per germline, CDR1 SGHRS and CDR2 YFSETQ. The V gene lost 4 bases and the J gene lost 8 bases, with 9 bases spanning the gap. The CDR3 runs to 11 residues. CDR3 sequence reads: CASSPDRTQYF. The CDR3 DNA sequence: TGCGCCAGCAGCCCAGACCGAACCCAGTACTTC.

CDR3 sequence reads: CATSARPARFGYTF. In nucleotides, the CDR3 is TGTGCCACCAGTGCTAGACCGGCTAGATTTGGCTACACCTTC. The rearrangement uses TRBV24-1 and TRBJ1-2, with D unclear. Trimming cost V 5 bases and J 7 bases, with 16 bases left between them. The CDR3 length is 14 residues. From germline, CDR1 is KGHDR and CDR2 SFDVKD.

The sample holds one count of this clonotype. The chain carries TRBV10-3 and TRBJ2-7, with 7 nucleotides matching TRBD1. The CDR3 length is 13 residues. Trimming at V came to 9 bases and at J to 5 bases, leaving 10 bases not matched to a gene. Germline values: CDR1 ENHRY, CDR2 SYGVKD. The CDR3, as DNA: TGTGCCATTTCAGGGGGATCTGGAAACGAGCAGTACTTC. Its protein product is CAISGGSGNEQYF.

This CDR3 reads CASSMDRAYTEAFF. In DNA, the CDR3 is TGTGCCAGTAGTATGGACAGGGCGTACACTGAAGCTTTCTTT. The chain links TRBV19 to TRBJ1-1; 8 bases line up with TRBD1. The J segment lost 3 bases and the V segment lost 3 bases, leaving 3 bases of the junction unmatched. This CDR3 is 14 amino acids long. Germline V gene sequence: CDR1 LNHDA, CDR2 SQIVND (reference sequence).

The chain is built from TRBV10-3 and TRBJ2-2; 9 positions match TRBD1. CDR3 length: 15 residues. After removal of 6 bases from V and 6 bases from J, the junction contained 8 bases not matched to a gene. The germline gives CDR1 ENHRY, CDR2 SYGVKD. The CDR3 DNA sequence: TGTGCCATCAGGGCTACAGGGGGCGAATCCGGGGAGCTGTTTTTT. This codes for CAIRATGGESGELFF.

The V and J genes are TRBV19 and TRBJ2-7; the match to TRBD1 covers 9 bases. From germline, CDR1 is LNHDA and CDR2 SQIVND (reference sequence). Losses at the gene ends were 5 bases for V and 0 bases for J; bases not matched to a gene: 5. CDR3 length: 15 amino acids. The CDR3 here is CASSAGTGNSYEQYF. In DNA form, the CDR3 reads TGTGCCAGTAGTGCCGGGACAGGGAACTCCTACGAGCAGTACTTC.

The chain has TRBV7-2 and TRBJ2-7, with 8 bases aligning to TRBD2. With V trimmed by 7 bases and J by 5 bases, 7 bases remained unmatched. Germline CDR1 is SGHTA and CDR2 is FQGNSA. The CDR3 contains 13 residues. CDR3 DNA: TGTGCCAGCACTCTGGGGACTAGTGACGAGCAGTACTTC. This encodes CASTLGTSDEQYF.

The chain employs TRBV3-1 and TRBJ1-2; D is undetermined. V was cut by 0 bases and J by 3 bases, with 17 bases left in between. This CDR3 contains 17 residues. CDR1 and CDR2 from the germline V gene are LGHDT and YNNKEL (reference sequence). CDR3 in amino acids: CASSQDPPTSPYYGYTF. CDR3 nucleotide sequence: TGTGCCAGCAGCCAAGATCCCCCCACAAGTCCCTACTATGGCTACACCTTC. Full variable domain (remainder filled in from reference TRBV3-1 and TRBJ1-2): DTAVSQTPKYLVTQMGNDKSIKCEQNLGHDTMYWYKQDSKKFLKIMFSYNNKELIINETVPNRFSPKSPDKAHLNLHINSLELGDSAVYFCASSQDPPTSPYYGYTFGSGTRLTVV.

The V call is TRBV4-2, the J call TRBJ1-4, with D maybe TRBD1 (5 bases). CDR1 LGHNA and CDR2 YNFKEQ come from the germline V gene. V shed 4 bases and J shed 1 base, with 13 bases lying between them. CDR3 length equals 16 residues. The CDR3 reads CASSPLDRGTNEKLFF. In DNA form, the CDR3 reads TGTGCCAGCAGCCCCCTTGACAGAGGAACTAATGAAAAACTGTTTTTT.

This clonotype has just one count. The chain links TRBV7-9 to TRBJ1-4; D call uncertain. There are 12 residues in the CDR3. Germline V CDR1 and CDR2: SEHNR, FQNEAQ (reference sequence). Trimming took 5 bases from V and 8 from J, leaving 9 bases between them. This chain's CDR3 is CASSPNSEKLFF. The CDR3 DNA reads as TGTGCCAGCAGCCCTAACAGCGAAAAACTGTTTTTT. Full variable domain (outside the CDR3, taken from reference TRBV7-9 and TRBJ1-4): DTGVSQNPRHKITKRGQNVTFRCDPISEHNRLYWYRQTLGQGPEFLTYFQNEAQLEKSRLLSDRFSAERPKGSFSTLEIQRTEQGDSAMYLCASSPNSEKLFFGSGTQLSVL.

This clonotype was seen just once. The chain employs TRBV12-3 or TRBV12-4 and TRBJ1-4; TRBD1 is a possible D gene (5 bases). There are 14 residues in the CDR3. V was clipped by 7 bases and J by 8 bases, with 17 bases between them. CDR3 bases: TGTGCCAGCACGGGGCCTTTGCGTCAGGAAAAACTGTTTTTT. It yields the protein CASTGPLRQEKLFF.

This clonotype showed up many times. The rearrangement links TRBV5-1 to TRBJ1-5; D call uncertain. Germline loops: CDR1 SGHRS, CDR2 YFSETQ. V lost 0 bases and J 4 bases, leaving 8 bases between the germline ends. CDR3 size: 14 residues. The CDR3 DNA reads TGCGCCAGCAGCTTGGACTCCCCGAATCAGCCCCAGCATTTT. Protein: CASSLDSPNQPQHF.

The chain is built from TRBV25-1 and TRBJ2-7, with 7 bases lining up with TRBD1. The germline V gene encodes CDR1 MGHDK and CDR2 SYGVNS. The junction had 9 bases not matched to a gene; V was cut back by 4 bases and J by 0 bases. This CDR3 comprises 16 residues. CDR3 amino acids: CASSGTLGQSSYEQYF. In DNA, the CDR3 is TGTGCCAGCAGTGGCACTTTGGGACAGAGCTCCTACGAGCAGTACTTC.

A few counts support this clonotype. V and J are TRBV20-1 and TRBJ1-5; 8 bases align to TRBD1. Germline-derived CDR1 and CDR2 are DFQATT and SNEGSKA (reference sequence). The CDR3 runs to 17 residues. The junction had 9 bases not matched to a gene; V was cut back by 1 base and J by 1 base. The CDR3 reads CSARGRQGKGSNQPQHF. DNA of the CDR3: TGCAGTGCTAGAGGAAGACAGGGGAAGGGAAGCAATCAGCCCCAGCATTTT.

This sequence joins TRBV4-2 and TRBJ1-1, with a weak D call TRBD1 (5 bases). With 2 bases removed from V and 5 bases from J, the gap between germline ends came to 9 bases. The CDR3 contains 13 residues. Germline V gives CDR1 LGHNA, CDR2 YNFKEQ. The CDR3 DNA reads TGTGCCAGCAGCCAACCCAGGGTTACTGAAGCTTTCTTT. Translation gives CASSQPRVTEAFF.

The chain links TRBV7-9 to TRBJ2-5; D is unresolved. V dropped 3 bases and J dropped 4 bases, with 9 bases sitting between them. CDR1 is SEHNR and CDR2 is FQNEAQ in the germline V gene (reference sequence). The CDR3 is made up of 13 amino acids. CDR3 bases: TGTGCCAGCAGCTTTTACAGAGGAGAGACCCAGTACTTC. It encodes CASSFYRGETQYF.

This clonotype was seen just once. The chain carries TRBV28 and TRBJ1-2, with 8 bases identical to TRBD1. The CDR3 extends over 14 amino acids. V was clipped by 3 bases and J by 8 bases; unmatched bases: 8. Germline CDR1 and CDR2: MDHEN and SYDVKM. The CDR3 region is CASSLRQGHMGYTF. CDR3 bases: TGTGCCAGCAGTTTGCGACAGGGGCATATGGGCTACACCTTC.

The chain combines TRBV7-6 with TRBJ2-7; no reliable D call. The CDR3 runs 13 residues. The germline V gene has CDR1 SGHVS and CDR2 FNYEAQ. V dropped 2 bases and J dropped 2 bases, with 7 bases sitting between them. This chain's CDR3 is CASSLRTAYEQYF. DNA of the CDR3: TGTGCCAGCAGCTTACGTACAGCCTACGAGCAGTACTTC.

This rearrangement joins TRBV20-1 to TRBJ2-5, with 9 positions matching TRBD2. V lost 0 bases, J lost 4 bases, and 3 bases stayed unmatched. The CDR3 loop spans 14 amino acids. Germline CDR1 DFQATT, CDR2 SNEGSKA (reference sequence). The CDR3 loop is CSARDMRGGETQYF. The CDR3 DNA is TGCAGTGCTAGAGACATGCGGGGGGGAGAGACCCAGTACTTC.

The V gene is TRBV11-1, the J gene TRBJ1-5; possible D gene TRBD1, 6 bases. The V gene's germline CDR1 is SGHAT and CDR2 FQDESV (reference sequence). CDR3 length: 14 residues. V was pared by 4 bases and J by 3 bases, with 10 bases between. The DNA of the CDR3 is TGTGCCAGCAGCTCCGACAGGTTCAATCAGCCCCAGCATTTT. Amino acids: CASSSDRFNQPQHF.

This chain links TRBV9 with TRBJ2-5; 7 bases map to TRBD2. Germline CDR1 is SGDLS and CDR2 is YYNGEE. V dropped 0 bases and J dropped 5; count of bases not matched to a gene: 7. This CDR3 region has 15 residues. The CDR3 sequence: CASSVALRGGETQYF. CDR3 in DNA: TGTGCCAGCAGCGTAGCTTTAAGGGGAGGGGAGACCCAGTACTTC.

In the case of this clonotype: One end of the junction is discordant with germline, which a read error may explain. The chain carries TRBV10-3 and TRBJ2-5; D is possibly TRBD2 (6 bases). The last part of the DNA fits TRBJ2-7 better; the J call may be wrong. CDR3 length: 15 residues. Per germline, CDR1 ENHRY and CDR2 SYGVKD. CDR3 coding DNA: TGTGCCAGCAGTTTGTACCGGGACTCTTCCTACGAGCAGTACTTC. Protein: CASSLYRDSSYEQYF.